The 22 T cell receptor beta chains below come from one sample, sequenced in a study of blood T cells in healthy people across ages. For the second PCR, which ran for about 7 to 12 cycles, a sample-barcoded 5' primer and a J-beta primer mix were used. TCRdb redid the calling of the 5' RACE reads with MiXCR, one entry per CDR3 protein. The data hold 1.5 million to 1.8 million distinct CDR3 sequences, with under 55% observed a single time. The sample comprised blood. All receptors come from a woman between 18 and 29 years old in good health.

The rearrangement uses TRBV5-5 and TRBJ2-1, with 8 bases that match TRBD2. The DNA matches TRBJ2-7 better at its end, which makes the J call doubtful. The CDR3 spans 15 residues. CDR1 and CDR2 from the germline V gene are SGHKS and YYEKEE (reference sequence). CDR3 sequence reads: CASSLFERGNNEQYF. The CDR3 region has the DNA TGTGCCAGCAGCTTGTTCGAGCGGGGGAACAATGAGCAGTACTTC.

The rearrangement joins TRBV7-2 to TRBJ2-1, with 7 bases aligning to TRBD2. CDR1 SGHTA and CDR2 FQGNSA come from the germline V gene. The length of the CDR3 is 14 residues. V lost 5 bases, J lost 5 bases, and 6 bases stayed unmatched. CDR3 residues: CASSRSGTHNEQFF. For the CDR3, the DNA is TGTGCCAGCAGCCGGAGCGGGACGCACAATGAGCAGTTCTTC.

This clonotype was seen only a few times. The chain joins TRBV12-3 or TRBV12-4 to TRBJ2-1; 11 bases match TRBD2. Trimming at V came to 2 bases and at J to 6 bases, leaving 6 bases not matched to a gene. This CDR3 comprises 16 residues. The CDR3 spells CASSLYIAGGRNEQFF. As DNA, the CDR3 is TGTGCCAGCAGTTTATATATAGCGGGAGGGCGCAATGAGCAGTTCTTC.

This clonotype was seen only a few times. This chain uses TRBV27 with TRBJ1-2, with 10 positions matching TRBD1. Germline CDR1 reads MNHEY; CDR2 reads SMNVEV (reference sequence). V lost 4 bases, J lost 5 bases, and 7 bases stayed unmatched. There are 15 residues in the CDR3. CDR3 in DNA: TGTGCCAGCAGTTCCCCCGGGACAGGGGTTTATGGCTACACCTTC. This sequence encodes CASSSPGTGVYGYTF.

The chain joins TRBV6-1 to TRBJ1-5; no firm D call. Trimming took 8 bases from V and 1 from J, leaving 12 bases between them. The CDR3 runs to 14 residues. CDR1 and CDR2 from the germline V gene are MNHNS and SASEGT. CDR3 bases: TGTGCCAGCCGAACTATTGGGAGCAATCAGCCCCAGCATTTT. Translating it yields CASRTIGSNQPQHF.

This clonotype was counted only a few times. This rearrangement joins TRBV12-3 or TRBV12-4 to TRBJ2-1; D is ambiguous. This CDR3 comprises 13 residues. Trimming took off 3 bases at V and 7 bases at J, with 10 bases between the two ends. The CDR3 coding sequence is TGTGCCAGCAGTTTTAAGGGCTCGAATGAGCAGTTCTTC. It yields the protein CASSFKGSNEQFF.

This chain uses TRBV10-3 with TRBJ1-2, with 7 nucleotides matching TRBD1. V was clipped by 5 bases and J by 3 bases; unmatched bases: 6. The CDR3 loop spans 14 amino acids. CDR1 and CDR2 (germline): ENHRY, SYGVKD. CDR3 sequence reads: CAISRQGADYGYTF. CDR3 nucleotides: TGTGCCATCAGTCGACAGGGAGCAGACTATGGCTACACCTTC.

This sequence joins TRBV7-9 and TRBJ2-7; possibly TRBD2 for D (6 bases). V was cut by 5 bases and J by 0 bases, with 17 bases left in between. The CDR3 length is 16 residues. CDR1 and CDR2 from the germline V gene are SEHNR and FQNEAQ (reference sequence). DNA of the CDR3: TGTGCCAGCAGCAGGAATAGCGGAGAGGGCTCCTACGAGCAGTACTTC. Its translation is CASSRNSGEGSYEQYF.

The CDR3 region is CASSPWGQGMDTQYF. DNA of the CDR3: TGTGCCAGCAGCCCGTGGGGACAGGGTATGGATACGCAGTATTTT. The rearrangement joins TRBV11-2 to TRBJ2-3, with 9 bases identical to TRBD1. Trimming at V came to 5 bases and at J to 6 bases, leaving 9 bases not matched to a gene. This CDR3 has 15 amino acids. CDR1 is SGHAT and CDR2 is FQNNGV in the germline V gene.

This clonotype has only a few counts. The chain recombines TRBV5-1 with TRBJ2-7; D unresolved. Germline loops: CDR1 SGHRS, CDR2 YFSETQ. The length of the CDR3 is 14 residues. Trimming pared 6 bases from V and 0 bases from J, leaving 13 bases between. The CDR3 reads CASTRYGPSYEQYF. The CDR3 DNA reads TGCGCCAGCACCCGATATGGTCCCTCCTACGAGCAGTACTTC.

The rearrangement uses TRBV12-3 or TRBV12-4 and TRBJ1-2; weak D call: TRBD1 (5 bases). CDR3 size: 16 residues. Trimming took off 2 bases at V and 3 bases at J, with 16 bases between the two ends. The CDR3 protein is CASSLQGTAGYYGYTF. For the CDR3, the DNA is TGTGCCAGCAGTTTACAAGGGACGGCGGGATACTATGGCTACACCTTC.

This clonotype occurred a few times. This chain uses TRBV25-1 with TRBJ2-1, with 8 positions matching TRBD1. Trimming at V came to 2 bases and at J to 2 bases, leaving 2 bases not matched to a gene. Germline CDR1 MGHDK, CDR2 SYGVNS. The CDR3 is made up of 15 amino acids. CDR3 protein: CASSELRGPYNEQFF. The CDR3 DNA reads as TGTGCCAGCAGTGAACTCAGGGGGCCCTACAATGAGCAGTTCTTC. Full variable domain (remainder filled in from reference TRBV25-1 and TRBJ2-1): EADIYQTPRYLVIGTGKKITLECSQTMGHDKMYWYQQDPGMELHLIHYSYGVNSTEKGDLSSESTVSRIRTEHFPLTLESARPSHTSQYLCASSELRGPYNEQFFGPGTRLTVL.

This chain joins TRBV21-1 and TRBJ2-7. TRBV21-1 is an annotated pseudogene. The CDR3 spans 11 residues. The CDR3 DNA sequence: TGTGCCAGCAGCAAAACCAATGAGCAGTACTTC. Protein product: CASSKTNEQYF.

The gene calls are TRBV7-6 and TRBJ2-1, with D unresolved. This CDR3 region has 15 residues. Trimming removed 5 bases from V and 6 bases from J, with 17 bases in between. The germline V gene has CDR1 SGHVS and CDR2 FNYEAQ. The CDR3 bases are TGTGCCAGCAGCCCCCGAATGGGTACTTCCAATGAGCAGTTCTTC. Translation: CASSPRMGTSNEQFF. Filled out from reference TRBV7-6 and TRBJ2-1, the complete variable domain reads GAGVSQSPRYKVTKRGQDVALRCDPISGHVSLYWYRQALGQGPEFLTYFNYEAQQDKSGLPNDRFSAERPEGSISTLTIQRTEQRDSAMYRCASSPRMGTSNEQFFGPGTRLTVL.

J is TRBJ2-1 and V is TRBV27, with 7 positions matching TRBD2. Trimming at V came to 6 bases and at J to 2 bases, leaving 10 bases not matched to a gene. CDR1 and CDR2 (germline): MNHEY, SMNVEV (reference sequence). CDR3 length: 16 residues. This CDR3 is CASRRWTSSAYNEQFF. The CDR3 bases are TGTGCCAGCAGAAGATGGACTAGTTCGGCCTACAATGAGCAGTTCTTC.

This clonotype has more than one count but fewer than ten. V usage is TRBV29-1 and J usage is TRBJ2-1; 9 nucleotides line up with TRBD2. V lost 7 bases and J lost 7; bases outside the gene matches: 14. There are 15 residues in the CDR3. Germline loops: CDR1 SQVTM, CDR2 ANQGSEA. The CDR3 reads CSAVPAGGRGNEQFF. CDR3 nucleotides: TGCAGCGCGGTTCCAGCGGGAGGTAGAGGAAATGAGCAGTTCTTC.

This chain uses TRBV10-3 with TRBJ1-2; TRBD1 matches 7 bases. This CDR3 comprises 13 residues. With 11 bases clipped from V and 5 bases from J, the junction kept 11 bases outside the gene matches. Germline CDR1 and CDR2: ENHRY and SYGVKD. The CDR3 sequence: CAVHPGGTYGYTF. CDR3 nucleotide sequence: TGTGCCGTTCATCCAGGGGGGACTTATGGCTACACCTTC.

In this sample, this clonotype turned up a few times. V gene TRBV6-2 or TRBV6-3 combines with J gene TRBJ2-3; 12 bases align to TRBD1. The CDR3 is 14 amino acids. Losses at the gene ends were 6 bases for V and 6 bases for J; bases not matched to a gene: 4. Germline CDR1 reads MNHEY; CDR2 reads SVGEGT. The CDR3 DNA reads as TGTGCCAGCAGCGGGACAGGGGGCTTTGATACGCAGTATTTT. Its translation: CASSGTGGFDTQYF.

The rearrangement uses TRBV18 and TRBJ2-5, with D possibly matching TRBD2 (6 bases). The CDR3 runs 17 residues. CDR1 is KGHSH, CDR2 LQKENI, per germline. Between the trimmed V and J ends, which lost 0 bases and 4 bases, there was a span of 18 bases. The CDR3 nucleotides are TGTGCCAGCTCACCACCGGTAGCTGGGAGGATGAGAGAGACCCAGTACTTC. Residues: CASSPPVAGRMRETQYF.

The chain employs TRBV29-1 and TRBJ2-1, with 14 positions matching TRBD2. The length of the CDR3 is 15 residues. V lost 5 bases, J lost 7 bases, and 7 bases stayed unmatched. Germline CDR1 reads SQVTM; CDR2 reads ANQGSEA. In DNA form, the CDR3 reads TGCAGCGTTAGCACCGGGACTAGCGGGAGTAATGAGCAGTTCTTC. Amino acids: CSVSTGTSGSNEQFF.

V usage is TRBV4-3 and J usage is TRBJ2-1; TRBD2 matches at 10 bases. The V gene end was trimmed by 0 bases and the J gene end by 5 bases; junction bases not matched to a gene: 13. The CDR3 extends over 19 amino acids. Germline values: CDR1 LGHNA, CDR2 YSLEER. CDR3 sequence reads: CASSQEIASGGDSHNEQFF. DNA for the CDR3: TGCGCCAGCAGCCAAGAAATAGCTAGCGGGGGTGATTCCCACAATGAGCAGTTCTTC.

The genes are TRBV7-2 and TRBJ2-1, with D tentatively TRBD2 (6 bases). The germline V gene encodes CDR1 SGHTA and CDR2 FQGNSA. CDR3 length: 16 residues. The V gene lost 0 bases and the J gene lost 7 bases, with 16 bases spanning the gap. This CDR3 reads CASSLAAGGLINEQFF. The DNA of the CDR3 is TGTGCCAGCAGCTTAGCGGCGGGCGGACTAATTAATGAGCAGTTCTTC.